Listed below are T cell receptor beta chains from one sample, sequenced in a study of blood T cell repertoires in COVID-19. Measured with immunoSEQ multiplex PCR; TCRdb has only the in-frame clones, and not every one. The sample lists some 130,000 clones, less than 90% seen once, with under 1.5% in the top ten. The sample taken for sequencing was peripheral blood. The receptors were sampled from a man aged 55 to 69 with acute or convalescent COVID-19. CDR3s include the opening cysteine and the closing phenylalanine or tryptophan. D genes are given only for firm matches. Some rows have no size entry. The others give once, few or many, or a class for an expanded clone.

clone_size	j_call	d_call	v_call	cdr3_nt	cdr3_aa
NA	TRBJ2-7	TRBD1	TRBV10-1	TGCGCCGACTGGAGGTCGGGGGACAGGGTGAGCCACGAGCAGTACTTC	CADWRSGDRVSHEQYF
NA	TRBJ2-2	TRBD2	TRBV7-3	TGTGCCAGCAGCCCAAGGCCGCTAGCGGGGGACACCGGGGAGCTGTTTTTT	CASSPRPLAGDTGELFF
NA	TRBJ1-6	NA	TRBV19	TGTGGTTCCACTGGGGGCCAGAATTCACCCCTCCACTTT	CGSTGGQNSPLHF
NA	TRBJ1-1	NA	TRBV7-9	TGTGCCAGCAGCTTATCGTTTTCGGGGATGAACACTGAAGCTTTCTTT	CASSLSFSGMNTEAFF
NA	TRBJ1-2	TRBD1	TRBV5-1	TGCGCCAGCAGCTCCGGTCCGGGACAGGGTAGGGACTATGGCTACACCTTC	CASSSGPGQGRDYGYTF
once	TRBJ2-3	TRBD1	TRBV11-2	TGTGCCAGCAGCTTAAGAGGGGGCAGGGTCCGGGCAGATACGCAGTATTTT	CASSLRGGRVRADTQYF
NA	TRBJ2-2	TRBD2	TRBV5-1	TGCGCCAGCAGCTTGGAAGGGAGGGGGAACACCGGGGAGCTGTTTTTT	CASSLEGRGNTGELFF
NA	TRBJ1-2	TRBD1	TRBV27	TGTGCCAGCAGACTAACAGGGGCCCCCTATGGCTACACCTTC	CASRLTGAPYGYTF
NA	TRBJ2-3	TRBD2	TRBV5-1	TGCGCCAGCAGCTTCCGCCTAGCGGGAGGGAAGGGCACAGATACGCAGTATTTT	CASSFRLAGGKGTDTQYF
NA	TRBJ2-1	TRBD1	TRBV24-1	TGTGCCACCAGTGCAGCTAGGACAGGCCCAGGGTATGAGCAGTTCTTC	CATSAARTGPGYEQFF
NA	TRBJ1-3	NA	TRBV5-6	TGTGCCAGCAGCTTTCTTGGAAACACCATATATTTT	CASSFLGNTIYF
NA	TRBJ1-2	NA	TRBV30	TGTGCCTGGGGGGCGAGTACTAACTATGGCTACACCTTC	CAWGASTNYGYTF
NA	TRBJ1-3	NA	TRBV19	TGTGCCAGTAGTTACTCTGGAAACACCATATATTTT	CASSYSGNTIYF
few	TRBJ2-1	NA	TRBV5-1	TGCGCCAGCAGCTTAGGGAGTTTGACGAAGAATGAGCAGTTCTTC	CASSLGSLTKNEQFF
NA	TRBJ2-7	NA	TRBV6-5	TGTGCCAGCAGTTACGGGGCTAGTAAACCCGAGCAGTACTTC	CASSYGASKPEQYF
NA	TRBJ2-7	NA	TRBV5-6	TGTGCCAGCAGCTTGGTCGGAGTGCGGCCTGGCGAGCAGTACTTC	CASSLVGVRPGEQYF
NA	TRBJ1-6	TRBD1	TRBV6-5	TGTGCCAGCAAGAGGACAGGGGATTCACCCCTCCACTTT	CASKRTGDSPLHF
NA	TRBJ2-1	NA	TRBV27	TGTGCCAGCAGTTTGCGGAGGGATGCCTACAATGAGCAGTTCTTC	CASSLRRDAYNEQFF
once	TRBJ2-1	TRBD1	TRBV5-1	TGCGCCAGCAGCAGCAGCCGGGACAGTAGCCACAATGAGCAGTTCTTC	CASSSSRDSSHNEQFF
once	TRBJ2-2	NA	TRBV29-1	TGCAGCGTTACTCGCTACACCGGGGAGCTGTTTTTT	CSVTRYTGELFF
NA	TRBJ1-6	TRBD1	TRBV10-3	TGTGCCATCAGCGACGTCGGGACAGGGGGTTCACCCCTCCACTTT	CAISDVGTGGSPLHF
NA	TRBJ2-1	NA	TRBV12-3/TRBV12-4	TGTGCCAGCAGTGCTAGCCTTTATGAGCAGTTCTTC	CASSASLYEQFF
NA	TRBJ1-2	NA	TRBV3-1/TRBV3-2	TGTGCCAGCAGCCAAGCGGGGGGTAAGGACTATGGCTACACCTTC	CASSQAGGKDYGYTF
NA	TRBJ2-2	TRBD2	TRBV7-9	TGTGCCAGCAGCTTACCTAGCGGGATCACCGGGGAGCTGTTTTTT	CASSLPSGITGELFF
NA	TRBJ1-2	NA	TRBV29-1	TGCAGCGTTGAAGGTAGCGGAACTAACTATGGCTACACCTTC	CSVEGSGTNYGYTF
once	TRBJ1-1	NA	TRBV3-1/TRBV3-2	TGTGCCAGCAGCCCCCTCCGGACTGCGAACACTGAAGCTTTCTTT	CASSPLRTANTEAFF
few	TRBJ2-3	TRBD2	TRBV7-3	TGTGCCAGCAGCGCAAGCGGGGGGCGCACAGATACGCAGTATTTT	CASSASGGRTDTQYF
NA	TRBJ1-2	NA	TRBV3-1/TRBV3-2	TGTGCCAGCAGCCAACCGGGACACCCTTTTATCGGTGGCTACACCTTC	CASSQPGHPFIGGYTF
NA	TRBJ2-7	TRBD2	TRBV10-2	TGCGCCAGCAGTGAACCTAGCGGGAGGGCCAACGAGCAGTACTTC	CASSEPSGRANEQYF
NA	TRBJ2-5	NA	TRBV21-1	TGTGCCAGCAGCAGTCCCCGTGAGACCCAGTACTTC	CASSSPRETQYF
NA	TRBJ1-2	NA	TRBV11-3	TGTGCCAGCAGCTTAAACCGGACACGCGATACCCTAAACTATGGCTACACCTTC	CASSLNRTRDTLNYGYTF
NA	TRBJ2-7	TRBD1	TRBV11-2	TGTGCCAGCAGTCGACAGGGGTTCACTTCCTACGAGCAGTACTTC	CASSRQGFTSYEQYF
NA	TRBJ2-1	TRBD2	TRBV5-1	TGCGCCAGCCGCCCTAGCGGGGGCTCCTACAATGAGCAGTTCTTC	CASRPSGGSYNEQFF
NA	TRBJ1-1	TRBD1	TRBV11-2	TGTGCCAGCAGCTACAGGGGGCCGGGCACTGAAGCTTTCTTT	CASSYRGPGTEAFF
NA	TRBJ1-2	TRBD1	TRBV29-1	TGCAGCGTTGAGTGGACAGGGGGTCCCTATGGCTACACCTTC	CSVEWTGGPYGYTF
NA	TRBJ2-7	TRBD1	TRBV25-1	TGTGCCAGCAGGAGACAGGGGATATACGAGCAGTACTTC	CASRRQGIYEQYF
NA	TRBJ1-2	NA	TRBV6-5	TGTGCCAGCGGCGGTTCCGGTAACTATGGCTACACCTTC	CASGGSGNYGYTF
NA	TRBJ1-5	NA	TRBV21-1	TGTGCCAGCAGCAAAGCCGGTCTGGAGGTCAAGAGGAGGGATCCCCAGCATTTT	CASSKAGLEVKRRDPQHF
NA	TRBJ1-2	TRBD1	TRBV5-1	TGCGCCAGCAGCTTGGCAGGGGGAACTAACTATGGCTACACCTTC	CASSLAGGTNYGYTF
NA	TRBJ2-1	TRBD2	TRBV5-1	TGCGCCAGCAGCTTGGGACTAGCGGGAGACAATGAGCAGTTCTTC	CASSLGLAGDNEQFF
NA	TRBJ1-5	NA	TRBV4-2	TGTGCCAGCAGCCAAGATAGGGGGAACCAGCCCCAGCATTTT	CASSQDRGNQPQHF